This TCR beta chain was found in a study of Ad26.COV2.S vaccination and SARS-CoV-2 variants. Treatment here: some 20 received Ad26.COV2.S at low or high dose, single or two shots; 5 received placebo; per-sample allocation not given. All samples were drawn on day 63, counting from the first vaccine or placebo injection. An Ad26 vector carrying the Wuhan-strain SARS-CoV-2 spike served as the vaccine. Method: immunoSEQ multiplex PCR; TCRdb's copy keeps in-frame clones and lacks some. The data show roughly 500,000 clones, roughly nine tenths seen once. Germline CDR1 and CDR2: SQVTM and ANQGSEA. Trimming removed 7 bases at V and 6 bases at J, with 15 bases between. There are 12 residues in the CDR3.

This sequence was found in a person between 18 and 60 years old who received the Ad26.COV2.S COVID-19 vaccine or a placebo. Sequenced material: peripheral blood, taken in a trial of Ad26.COV2.S vaccine versus placebo. J is TRBJ1-1 and V is TRBV29-1, with D maybe TRBD1 (5 bases). The CDR3 protein is CSARQRSPEAFF. As DNA, the CDR3 is TGCAGCGCCAGACAGAGATCCCCTGAAGCTTTCTTT.